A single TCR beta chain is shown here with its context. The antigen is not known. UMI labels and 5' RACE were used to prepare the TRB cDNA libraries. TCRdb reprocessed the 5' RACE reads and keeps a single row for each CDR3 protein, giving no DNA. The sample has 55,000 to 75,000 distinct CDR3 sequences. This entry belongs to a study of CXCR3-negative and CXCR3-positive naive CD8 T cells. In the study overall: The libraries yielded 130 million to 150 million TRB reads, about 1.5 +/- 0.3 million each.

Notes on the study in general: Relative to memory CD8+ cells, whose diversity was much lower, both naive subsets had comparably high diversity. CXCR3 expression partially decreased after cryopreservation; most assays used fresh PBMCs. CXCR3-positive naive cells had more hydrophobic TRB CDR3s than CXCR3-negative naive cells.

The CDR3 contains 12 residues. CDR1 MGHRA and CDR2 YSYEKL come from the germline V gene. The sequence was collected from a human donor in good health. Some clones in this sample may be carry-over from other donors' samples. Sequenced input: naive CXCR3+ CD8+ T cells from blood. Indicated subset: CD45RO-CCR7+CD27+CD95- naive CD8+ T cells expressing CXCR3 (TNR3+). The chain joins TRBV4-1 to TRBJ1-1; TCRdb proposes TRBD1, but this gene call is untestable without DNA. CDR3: CASSPVLGEAFF.